These 22 T cell receptor beta chains came from one sample sequenced in a study of T cells in Graves' hyperthyroidism and ophthalmopathy. There were TCR beta CDR3 regions amplified from RNA transcripts. When the TCR CDR3 underwent first-round RT-PCR, the HTBI primer set was used. TCRdb used MiXCR to reprocess the multiplex PCR reads, holding one entry per CDR3 protein. Found here are more than 500,000 distinct CDR3 sequences, about 15% of them singletons; the top ten hold about 29%. Sequenced material: blood. The origin of the receptors is a woman aged 25 to 39 with Graves' ophthalmopathy.

This clonotype was detected a few times. At one boundary the junction diverges from the germline segment, which might be a read error. The J gene is TRBJ2-5, the V gene TRBV5-8; 7 bases align to TRBD1. There are 16 residues in the CDR3. Germline V gene sequence: CDR1 SGHTS, CDR2 YDEGEE. In nucleotides, the CDR3 is TGTGTCAGCAGCTTGAAGCTGACAGGGATAGTAGAGACCCAGTACTTC. Protein: CVSSLKLTGIVETQYF.

About this clonotype: A read error is likely, as this CDR3 ends without the conserved phenylalanine or tryptophan. The rearrangement uses TRBV5-1 and TRBJ1-5; no clear D. CDR1 SGHRS and CDR2 YFSETQ come from the germline V gene. V lost 0 bases and J lost 1, with 5 bases in between. The CDR3 length is 14 residues. The CDR3 DNA reads TGCGCCAGCAGCTTGGGGGTAAGCAATCAGCCCCAGCATTTA. Translating gives CASSLGVSNQPQHL.

This clonotype came up many times. The J gene is TRBJ2-5, the V gene TRBV29-1; the D is unclear. The germline gives CDR1 SQVTM, CDR2 ANQGSEA. With 4 bases removed from V and 5 bases from J, the gap between germline ends came to 14 bases. CDR3 length: 13 amino acids. CDR3 in amino acids: CSVAWAAAETQYF. CDR3 DNA: TGCAGCGTTGCATGGGCGGCAGCGGAGACCCAGTACTTC.

This clonotype came up many times. The rearrangement links TRBV29-1 to TRBJ2-7; D remains ambiguous. V was cut by 7 bases and J by 4 bases, with 20 bases left in between. CDR3 length: 14 amino acids. Per germline, CDR1 SQVTM and CDR2 ANQGSEA. As DNA, the CDR3 is TGCAGCGCGAGAGAGAGTCCTGGGTATTACGAGCAGTACTTC. Its protein is CSARESPGYYEQYF.

This clonotype was found a few times. The chain links TRBV14 to TRBJ2-7; the D gene is possibly TRBD1 (6 bases). From germline, CDR1 is SGHDN and CDR2 FVKESK. V was pared by 0 bases and J by 4 bases, with 13 bases between. The CDR3 runs to 15 residues. The CDR3 spells CASSQDPRGRYEQYF. The CDR3 DNA follows: TGTGCCAGCAGCCAAGATCCCAGGGGCCGGTACGAGCAGTACTTC. Using reference TRBV14 and TRBJ2-7 for the parts outside the CDR3, the full variable domain is EAGVTQFPSHSVIEKGQTVTLRCDPISGHDNLYWYRRVMGKEIKFLLHFVKESKQDESGMPNNRFLAERTGGTYSTLKVQPAELEDSGVYFCASSQDPRGRYEQYFGPGTRLTVT.

This clonotype was counted ten times or more. The rearrangement uses TRBV18 and TRBJ2-7; D unclear. The CDR3 is 15 amino acids. V lost 3 bases, J lost 1 base, and 13 bases lay in between. CDR1 is KGHSH, CDR2 LQKENI, per germline. The CDR3 nucleotides are TGTGCCAGCTCACCGGTGGTCTGGGATTCCTACGAGCAGTACTTC. Its protein is CASSPVVWDSYEQYF. The whole variable domain, filled in from reference TRBV18 and TRBJ2-7, reads NAGVMQNPRHLVRRRGQEARLRCSPMKGHSHVYWYRQLPEEGLKFMVYLQKENIIDESGMPKERFSAEFPKEGPSILRIQQVVRGDSAAYFCASSPVVWDSYEQYFGPGTRLTVT.

This clonotype was detected a few times. The chain employs TRBV27 and TRBJ2-2; D unclear. Trimming cost V 2 bases and J 5 bases, with 9 bases left between them. CDR3 size: 14 residues. Germline values: CDR1 MNHEY, CDR2 SMNVEV (reference sequence). CDR3 sequence reads: CASSLILRTGELFF. The DNA of the CDR3 is TGTGCCAGCAGTTTAATTCTGCGAACCGGGGAGCTGTTTTTT.

The chain uses TRBV27 and TRBJ2-5; possible D gene TRBD1, 5 bases. Germline V gene data show CDR1 as MNHEY and CDR2 as SMNVEV (reference sequence). V gave up 5 bases and J gave up 0 bases, with 16 bases separating them. The CDR3 is made up of 16 amino acids. In DNA form, the CDR3 reads TGTGCCAGCAGTAGCAGGGCCCCCAGGGACCAAGAGACCCAGTACTTC. This codes for CASSSRAPRDQETQYF.

This clonotype occurred many times. The chain has TRBV5-8 and TRBJ2-5; 7 bases fit TRBD1. Per germline, CDR1 SGHTS and CDR2 YDEGEE. J lost 0 bases, V lost 5 bases, and 10 bases had no gene match. CDR3 size: 16 residues. DNA of the CDR3: TGTGCCAGCAGTACTAGGACAGGCGTGTACCAAGAGACCCAGTACTTC. Its translation: CASSTRTGVYQETQYF.

This clonotype was counted many times. The V gene is TRBV27, the J gene TRBJ2-1; 8 bases line up with TRBD2. V dropped 9 bases and J dropped 1; count of bases not matched to a gene: 2. Germline V lookup: CDR1 MNHEY, CDR2 SMNVEV (reference sequence). The CDR3 has 13 residues. CDR3 DNA sequence: TGTGCCAGTCGGGGGGGTTCCTACAATGAGCAGTTCTTC. Translation: CASRGGSYNEQFF.

The table lists this clonotype with a few counts. The chain couples TRBV4-2 to TRBJ2-1; 16 nucleotides agree with TRBD2. CDR3 size: 18 residues. Germline V gives CDR1 LGHNA, CDR2 YNFKEQ. The V and J ends lost 8 bases and 7 bases, in that order; junction bases with no gene match: 14. The CDR3 DNA is TGTGCCAGCGAAGGAGTGGGACTAGCGGGAGGGCCTGGGAATGAGCAGTTCTTC. It yields the protein CASEGVGLAGGPGNEQFF.

The chain is built from TRBV11-2 and TRBJ2-1; 9 bases fit TRBD1. Trimming took 7 bases from V and 9 from J; bases not matched to a gene: 4. The CDR3 extends over 12 amino acids. Per germline, CDR1 SGHAT and CDR2 FQNNGV. The CDR3 loop is CASKHRGPEQFF. CDR3 sequence (DNA): TGTGCCAGCAAGCACAGGGGGCCTGAGCAGTTCTTC.

This clonotype was found a few times. This chain uses TRBV4-3 with TRBJ2-1; tentative D call: TRBD2 (6 bases). V dropped 0 bases and J dropped 4 bases, with 19 bases sitting between them. Germline CDR1 and CDR2: LGHNA and YSLEER. This CDR3 region has 18 residues. The CDR3 DNA reads TGCGCCAGCAGCCAAGATAGCGACTTCGGGACTTCTTACAATGAGCAGTTCTTC. Translation gives CASSQDSDFGTSYNEQFF.

The rearrangement uses TRBV2 and TRBJ2-4, with TRBD1 matching over 12 bases. Germline V gives CDR1 SNHLY, CDR2 FYNNEI. Germline trimming cut 8 bases from V and 3 bases from J; bases unmatched to any gene: 8. This CDR3 spans 16 amino acids. CDR3 protein: CASAGTGGLGKNIQYF. The CDR3 region has the DNA TGTGCCAGCGCTGGGACAGGGGGCTTAGGCAAAAACATTCAGTACTTC.

This clonotype was seen ten or more times. The rearrangement links TRBV28 to TRBJ1-1; no clear D. V dropped 1 base and J dropped 4 bases, with 13 bases sitting between them. Germline assignment: CDR1 MDHEN and CDR2 SYDVKM. CDR3 length equals 15 residues. CDR3 amino acids: CASSLSARWVTEAFF. The DNA for the CDR3 is TGTGCCAGCAGTTTATCGGCACGGTGGGTCACTGAAGCTTTCTTT.

The sample holds many counts of this clonotype. This sequence joins TRBV11-2 and TRBJ2-7, with 7 bases identical to TRBD2. Germline V lookup: CDR1 SGHAT, CDR2 FQNNGV. The V and J ends lost 3 bases and 12 bases, in that order; junction bases with no gene match: 5. The CDR3 loop spans 11 amino acids. The CDR3 nucleotides read TGTGCCAGCAGCTTTGCGGGAGTGGGGTACTTC. Its translation: CASSFAGVGYF.

The CDR3 protein is CASSVSPGSDQPQHF. CDR3 DNA: TGTGCCAGCAGCGTTAGCCCAGGGAGCGATCAGCCCCAGCATTTT. The chain recombines TRBV9 with TRBJ1-5, with D perhaps matching TRBD1 (5 bases). CDR1 is SGDLS, CDR2 YYNGEE, per germline. Trimming took off 2 bases at V and 5 bases at J, with 14 bases between the two ends. The CDR3 is 15 amino acids.

This clonotype was counted at least ten times. This rearrangement joins TRBV2 to TRBJ1-2; TRBD1 matches at 7 bases. Germline V gene lookup returns CDR1 SNHLY and CDR2 FYNNEI. The CDR3 extends over 15 amino acids. Trimming at V came to 9 bases and at J to 1 base, leaving 11 bases not matched to a gene. The CDR3 nucleotides are TGTGCCAGTTCGCCGGACAGGAGGGGTAACTATGGCTACACCTTC. It translates to CASSPDRRGNYGYTF.

This chain uses TRBV7-2 with TRBJ1-4; a possible D gene is TRBD1 (5 bases). V was pared by 2 bases and J by 8 bases, with 12 bases between. This CDR3 is 14 amino acids long. Germline assignment: CDR1 SGHTA and CDR2 FQGNSA. The CDR3, as DNA: TGTGCCAGCAGCTTATACTCTGCAGGGGAAAAACTGTTTTTT. This translates into CASSLYSAGEKLFF.

The CDR3 sequence is CASSRADGSSYNEQFF. In nucleotides, the CDR3 is TGCGCCAGCAGCCGGGCAGACGGAAGCTCCTACAATGAGCAGTTCTTC. The chain combines TRBV4-1 with TRBJ2-1; no reliable D call. There are 16 residues in the CDR3. With 4 bases removed from V and 0 bases from J, the gap between germline ends came to 13 bases. In germline, CDR1 is MGHRA, CDR2 YSYEKL.

This chain links TRBV6-4 with TRBJ2-1; the D is unclear. Trimming removed 3 bases from V and 8 bases from J, with 14 bases in between. The CDR3 spans 14 residues. From germline, CDR1 is MRHNA and CDR2 SNTAGT. The CDR3 sequence is CASSENKSPDEQFF. CDR3 bases: TGTGCCAGCAGTGAAAACAAGTCTCCAGATGAGCAGTTCTTC.

The chain recombines TRBV19 with TRBJ2-1; D possibly corresponds to TRBD1 (5 bases). CDR1 is LNHDA, CDR2 SQIVND, per germline (reference sequence). V was shortened by 4 bases and J by 5 bases, with 18 bases between the two germline ends. CDR3 size: 16 residues. CDR3 coding DNA: TGTGCCAGTAGTACCTCTTCAGGGTTAGGGGACAATGAGCAGTTCTTC. The encoded protein is CASSTSSGLGDNEQFF.